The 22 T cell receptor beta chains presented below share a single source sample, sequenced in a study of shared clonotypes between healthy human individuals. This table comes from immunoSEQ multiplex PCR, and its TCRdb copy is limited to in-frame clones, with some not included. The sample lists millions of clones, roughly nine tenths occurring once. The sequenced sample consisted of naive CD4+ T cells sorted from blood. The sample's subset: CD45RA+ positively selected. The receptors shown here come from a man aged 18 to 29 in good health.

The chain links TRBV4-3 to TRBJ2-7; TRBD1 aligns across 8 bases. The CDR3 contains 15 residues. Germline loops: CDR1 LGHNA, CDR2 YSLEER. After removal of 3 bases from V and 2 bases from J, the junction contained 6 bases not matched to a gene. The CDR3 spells CASSQSRDRPYEQYF. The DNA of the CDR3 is TGCGCCAGCAGCCAGAGCCGGGACAGGCCCTACGAGCAGTACTTC.

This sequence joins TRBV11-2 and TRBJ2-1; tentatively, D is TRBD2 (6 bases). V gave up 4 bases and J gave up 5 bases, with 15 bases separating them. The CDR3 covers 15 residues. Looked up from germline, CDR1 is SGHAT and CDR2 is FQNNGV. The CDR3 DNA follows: TGTGCCAGCAGCTCTGAGAGGGGCGGGAACAATGAGCAGTTCTTC. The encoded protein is CASSSERGGNNEQFF.

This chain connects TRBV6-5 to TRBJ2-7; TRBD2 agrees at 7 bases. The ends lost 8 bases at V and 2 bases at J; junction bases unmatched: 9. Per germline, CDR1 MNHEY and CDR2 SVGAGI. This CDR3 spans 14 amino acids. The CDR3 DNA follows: TGTGCCAGCCGCCTCGGGGAGGGCACCTACGAGCAGTACTTC. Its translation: CASRLGEGTYEQYF.

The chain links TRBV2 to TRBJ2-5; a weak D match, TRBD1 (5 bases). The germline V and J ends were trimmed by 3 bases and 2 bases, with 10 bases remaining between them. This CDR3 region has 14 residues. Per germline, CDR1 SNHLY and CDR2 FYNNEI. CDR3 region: CASSETALQETQYF. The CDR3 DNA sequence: TGTGCCAGCAGTGAGACAGCCTTGCAAGAGACCCAGTACTTC.

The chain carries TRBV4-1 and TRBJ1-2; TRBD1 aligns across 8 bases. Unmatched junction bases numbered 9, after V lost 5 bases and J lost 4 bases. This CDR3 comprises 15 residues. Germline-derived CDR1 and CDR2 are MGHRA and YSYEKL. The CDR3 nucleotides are TGCGCCAGCAGCAACCGGGACAGGACCTTCTATGGCTACACCTTC. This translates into CASSNRDRTFYGYTF.

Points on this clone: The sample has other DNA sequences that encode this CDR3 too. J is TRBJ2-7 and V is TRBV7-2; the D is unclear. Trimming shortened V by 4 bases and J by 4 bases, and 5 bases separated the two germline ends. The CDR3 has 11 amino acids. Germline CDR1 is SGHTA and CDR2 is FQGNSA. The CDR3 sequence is CASSSLYEQYF. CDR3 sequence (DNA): TGTGCCAGCAGCTCCCTGTACGAGCAGTACTTC.

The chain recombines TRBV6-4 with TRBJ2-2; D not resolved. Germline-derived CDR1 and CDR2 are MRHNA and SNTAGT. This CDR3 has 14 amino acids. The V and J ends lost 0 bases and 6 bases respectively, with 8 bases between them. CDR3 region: CASSDSMGAGELFF. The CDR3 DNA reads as TGTGCCAGCAGTGACTCGATGGGTGCCGGGGAGCTGTTTTTT.

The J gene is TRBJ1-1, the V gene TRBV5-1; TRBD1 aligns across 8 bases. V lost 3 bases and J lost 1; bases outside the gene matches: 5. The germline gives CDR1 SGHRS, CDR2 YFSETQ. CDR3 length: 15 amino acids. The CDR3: CASSSWDRRNTEAFF. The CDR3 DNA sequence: TGCGCCAGCAGCTCCTGGGACAGGCGGAACACTGAAGCTTTCTTT. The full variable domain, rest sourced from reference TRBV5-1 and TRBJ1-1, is KAGVTQTPRYLIKTRGQQVTLSCSPISGHRSVSWYQQTPGQGLQFLFEYFSETQRNKGNFPGRFSGRQFSNSRSEMNVSTLELGDSALYLCASSSWDRRNTEAFFGQGTRLTVV.

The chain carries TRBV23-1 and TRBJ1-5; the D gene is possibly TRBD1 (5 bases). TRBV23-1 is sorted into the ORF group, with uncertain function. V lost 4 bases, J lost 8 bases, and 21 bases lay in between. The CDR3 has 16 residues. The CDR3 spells CASSRCGGLGQEPQHF. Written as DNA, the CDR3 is TGCGCCAGCAGTCGATGCGGGGGACTGGGGCAAGAGCCCCAGCATTTT.

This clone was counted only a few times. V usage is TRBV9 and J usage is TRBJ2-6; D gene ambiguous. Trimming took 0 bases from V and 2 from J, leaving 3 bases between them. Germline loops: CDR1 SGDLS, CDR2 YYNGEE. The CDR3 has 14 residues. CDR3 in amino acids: CASSVDPGANVLTF. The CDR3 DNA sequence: TGTGCCAGCAGCGTAGATCCTGGGGCCAACGTCCTGACTTTC.

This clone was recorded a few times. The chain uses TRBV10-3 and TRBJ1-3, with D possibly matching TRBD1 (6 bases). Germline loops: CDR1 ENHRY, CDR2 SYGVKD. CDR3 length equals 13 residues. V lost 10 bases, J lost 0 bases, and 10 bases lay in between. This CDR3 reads CANGQSSGNTIYF. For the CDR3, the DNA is TGTGCCAACGGACAGTCCTCTGGAAACACCATATATTTT.

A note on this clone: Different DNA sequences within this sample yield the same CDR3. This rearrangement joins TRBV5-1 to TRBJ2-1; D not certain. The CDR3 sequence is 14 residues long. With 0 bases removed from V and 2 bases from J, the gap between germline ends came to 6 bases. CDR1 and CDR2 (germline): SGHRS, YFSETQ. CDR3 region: CASSLVTTYNEQFF. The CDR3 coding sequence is TGCGCCAGCAGCTTGGTCACTACCTACAATGAGCAGTTCTTC.

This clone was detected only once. CDR3 coding DNA: TGCGCCAGCAGCCCAATGACTAGCGGGATAGAGACCCAGTACTTC. Translating it yields CASSPMTSGIETQYF. V and J are TRBV5-1 and TRBJ2-5; TRBD2 matches at 11 bases. CDR3 length: 15 residues. Germline CDR1 reads SGHRS; CDR2 reads YFSETQ. V dropped 4 bases and J dropped 4; count of bases not matched to a gene: 6.

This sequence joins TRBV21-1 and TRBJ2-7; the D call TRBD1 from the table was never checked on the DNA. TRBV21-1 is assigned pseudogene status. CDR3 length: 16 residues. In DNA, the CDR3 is TGTGCCAGCAGCAAAGGGCGGGCAGGGGGGACCTACGAGCAGTACTTC. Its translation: CASSKGRAGGTYEQYF.

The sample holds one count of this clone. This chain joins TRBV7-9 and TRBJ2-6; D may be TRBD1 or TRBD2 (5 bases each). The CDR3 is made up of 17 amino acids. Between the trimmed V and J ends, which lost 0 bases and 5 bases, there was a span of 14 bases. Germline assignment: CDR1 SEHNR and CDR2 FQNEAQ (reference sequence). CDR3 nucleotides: TGTGCCAGCAGCTTAGCCGGGACCCCGGAAAGGGCCAACGTCCTGACTTTC. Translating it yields CASSLAGTPERANVLTF.

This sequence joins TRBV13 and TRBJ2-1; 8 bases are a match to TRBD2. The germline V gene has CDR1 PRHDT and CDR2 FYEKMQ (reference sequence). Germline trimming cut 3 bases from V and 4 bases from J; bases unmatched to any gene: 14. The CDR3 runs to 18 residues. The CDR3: CASSLKRGTSGLYNEQFF. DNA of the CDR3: TGTGCCAGCAGCTTGAAAAGGGGAACTAGCGGCCTATACAATGAGCAGTTCTTC.

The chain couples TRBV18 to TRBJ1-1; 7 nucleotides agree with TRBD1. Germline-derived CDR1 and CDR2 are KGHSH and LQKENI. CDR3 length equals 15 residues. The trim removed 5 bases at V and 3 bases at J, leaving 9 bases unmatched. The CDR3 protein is CASSSYRDRYTEAFF. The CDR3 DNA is TGTGCCAGCTCATCCTACCGGGACAGATACACTGAAGCTTTCTTT.

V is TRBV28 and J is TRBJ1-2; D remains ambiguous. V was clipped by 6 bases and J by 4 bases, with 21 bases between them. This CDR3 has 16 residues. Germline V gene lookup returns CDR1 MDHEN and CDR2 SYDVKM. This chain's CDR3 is CASRPSPASQTYGYTF. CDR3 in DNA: TGTGCCAGCAGACCCTCCCCGGCCTCACAAACCTATGGCTACACCTTC.

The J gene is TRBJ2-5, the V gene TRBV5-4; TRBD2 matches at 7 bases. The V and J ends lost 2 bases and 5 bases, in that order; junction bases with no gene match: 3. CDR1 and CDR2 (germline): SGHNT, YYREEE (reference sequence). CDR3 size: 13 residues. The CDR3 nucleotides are TGTGCCAGCAGCTTCCGGGGAGGGGAGACCCAGTACTTC. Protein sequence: CASSFRGGETQYF. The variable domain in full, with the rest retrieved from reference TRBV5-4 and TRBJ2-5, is ETGVTQSPTHLIKTRGQQVTLRCSSQSGHNTVSWYQQALGQGPQFIFQYYREEENGRGNFPPRFSGLQFPNYSSELNVNALELDDSALYLCASSFRGGETQYFGPGTRLLVL.

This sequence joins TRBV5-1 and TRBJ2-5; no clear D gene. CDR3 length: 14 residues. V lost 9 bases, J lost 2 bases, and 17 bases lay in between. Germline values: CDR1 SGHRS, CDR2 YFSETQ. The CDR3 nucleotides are TGCGCCACCTCTTTGAAAGGTTCGCAAGAGACCCAGTACTTC. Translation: CATSLKGSQETQYF.

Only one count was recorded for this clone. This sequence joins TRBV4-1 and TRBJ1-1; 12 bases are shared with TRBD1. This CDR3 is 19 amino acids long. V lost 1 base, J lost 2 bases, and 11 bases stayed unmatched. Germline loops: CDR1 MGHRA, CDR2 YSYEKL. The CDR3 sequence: CASSQVVRRDRGRNTEAFF. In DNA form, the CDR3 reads TGCGCCAGCAGCCAAGTGGTTCGCCGGGACAGGGGGCGTAACACTGAAGCTTTCTTT.

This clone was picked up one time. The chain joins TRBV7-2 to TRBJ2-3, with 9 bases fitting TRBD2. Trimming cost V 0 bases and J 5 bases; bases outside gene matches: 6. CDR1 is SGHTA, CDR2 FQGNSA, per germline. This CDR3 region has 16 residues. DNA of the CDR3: TGTGCCAGCAGCTTAGCAAGGGGACTAGCTCAAGATACGCAGTATTTT. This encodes CASSLARGLAQDTQYF.